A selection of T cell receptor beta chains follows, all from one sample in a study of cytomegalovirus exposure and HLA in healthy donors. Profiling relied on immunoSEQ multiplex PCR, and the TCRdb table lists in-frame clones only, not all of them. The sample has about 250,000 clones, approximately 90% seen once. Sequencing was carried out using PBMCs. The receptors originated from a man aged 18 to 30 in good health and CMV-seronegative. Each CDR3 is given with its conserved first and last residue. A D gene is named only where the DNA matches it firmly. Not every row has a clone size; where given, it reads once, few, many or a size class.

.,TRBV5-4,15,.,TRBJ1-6,TGTGCCAGCAGCTTGGGCGGGGACTATAATTCACCCCTCCACTTT,CASSLGGDYNSPLHF
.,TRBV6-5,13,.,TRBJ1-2,TGTGCCAGCAGTTACGAAGGGGCCTATGGCTACACCTTC,CASSYEGAYGYTF
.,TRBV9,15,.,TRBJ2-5,TGTGCCAGCAGCTTCCGGGGGGCCCTTCAAGAGACCCAGTACTTC,CASSFRGALQETQYF
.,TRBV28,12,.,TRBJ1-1,TGTGCCAGCAGTTTATTTGGGGGAGGAGCTTTCTTT,CASSLFGGGAFF
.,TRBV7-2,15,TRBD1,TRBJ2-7,TGTGCCAGCAGCTACGTAAACACAGGGGCGTACGAGCAGTACTTC,CASSYVNTGAYEQYF
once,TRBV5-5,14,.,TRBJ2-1,TGTGCCAGCAGCTTGGAGACAGGTCCCAATGAGCAGTTCTTC,CASSLETGPNEQFF
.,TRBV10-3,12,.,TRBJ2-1,TGTGCCATCACTGGGACTTACAATGAGCAGTTCTTC,CAITGTYNEQFF
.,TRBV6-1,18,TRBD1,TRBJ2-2,TGTGCCAGCAGTGTCGGGACAGGGGGCGCCGGTGGGACCGGGGAGCTGTTTTTT,CASSVGTGGAGGTGELFF
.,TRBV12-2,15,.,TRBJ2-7,TGTGCAAGTCGCTTCCGCGGGACGACTAACTACGAGCAGTACTTC,CASRFRGTTNYEQYF
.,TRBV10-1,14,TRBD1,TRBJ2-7,TGCGCCAGCCTAGACAGGGGGCCGCCGTACGAGCAGTACTTC,CASLDRGPPYEQYF
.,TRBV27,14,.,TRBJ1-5,TGTGCCAGCCGCCAGGGGCTCAGCAATCAGCCCCAGCATTTT,CASRQGLSNQPQHF
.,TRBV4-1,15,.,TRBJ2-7,TGCGCCAGCAGCCTAGGTGGAGGGGAATATTACGAGCAGTACTTC,CASSLGGGEYYEQYF
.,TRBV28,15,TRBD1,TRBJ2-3,TGTGCCAGCAGTTTAGGGGACAGGGAAGGGGATACGCAGTATTTT,CASSLGDREGDTQYF
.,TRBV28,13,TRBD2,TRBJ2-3,TGTGCCAGCAGTTTACGGGGGGCAGATACGCAGTATTTT,CASSLRGADTQYF
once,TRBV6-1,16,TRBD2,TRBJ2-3,TGTGCCAGCAGTGAAATGGCGGGAGGGCCCCCAGATACGCAGTATTTT,CASSEMAGGPPDTQYF